These T cell receptor beta chains were read from a single sample in a study of Ad26.COV2.S vaccination and SARS-CoV-2 variants. Sequencing used immunoSEQ multiplex PCR; TCRdb keeps in-frame clones, though not all of them. The sample includes roughly 180,000 clones, approximately 88% of them seen just once. The sequencing here drew on peripheral blood, taken after recovery from COVID-19. All receptors derive from a human donor who had recovered from COVID-19. Each CDR3 is given with its conserved first and last residue. The D gene is left open where the match is weak. Clone size appears in some rows only: once, few, many, or a class for an expanded clone.

J: TRBJ2-3; V: TRBV11-3; D: TRBD2; size: -; DNA: TGTGCCAGCAGCCTCAGCGGGGGAAGGACAGATACGCAGTATTTT; CDR3: CASSLSGGRTDTQYF
J: TRBJ1-3; V: TRBV14; D: -; size: -; DNA: TGTGCCAGCAGCCAAGATTTCGTAGGAAACACCATATATTTT; CDR3: CASSQDFVGNTIYF
J: TRBJ1-1; V: TRBV28; D: TRBD1; size: -; DNA: TGTGCCAGCAGTTTAGTTGGACAGGGGGCTTTCTTT; CDR3: CASSLVGQGAFF
J: TRBJ2-2; V: TRBV10-3; D: -; size: -; DNA: TGTGCCATCAGTGGGGGGAACACCGGGGAGCTGTTTTTT; CDR3: CAISGGNTGELFF
J: TRBJ2-3; V: TRBV7-9; D: -; size: -; DNA: TGTGCCAGCAGCTTAGTTACTAGCACAGATACGCAGTATTTT; CDR3: CASSLVTSTDTQYF
J: TRBJ1-6; V: TRBV6-1; D: -; size: -; DNA: TGTGCCAGCAGTGACTGGCGGCAGGTGCTCCTTAATTCACCCCTCCACTTT; CDR3: CASSDWRQVLLNSPLHF
J: TRBJ1-4; V: TRBV19; D: -; size: -; DNA: TGTGCCAGTAGTATCACAGGGTCAAATGAAAAACTGTTTTTT; CDR3: CASSITGSNEKLFF
J: TRBJ2-1; V: TRBV23-1; D: TRBD2; size: -; DNA: TGCGCCAGCCTTACCAGGGACTACTTCATTGATGAGCAGTTCTTC; CDR3: CASLTRDYFIDEQFF
J: TRBJ2-7; V: TRBV7-9; D: -; size: -; DNA: TGTGCCAGCAGCTTAGTCGGAGGAAAAGGGGGCGAGCAGTACTTC; CDR3: CASSLVGGKGGEQYF
J: TRBJ1-5; V: TRBV24-1; D: TRBD1; size: -; DNA: TGTGCCACCAGTGATCCTGACAGGGATCAGCCCCAGCATTTT; CDR3: CATSDPDRDQPQHF
J: TRBJ2-1; V: TRBV2; D: -; size: -; DNA: TGTGCCAGCACGACGGGATTACAATATGAGCAGTTCTTC; CDR3: CASTTGLQYEQFF
J: TRBJ2-3; V: TRBV5-1; D: -; size: -; DNA: TGCGCCAGCAGCTTGAATCTGGGCACAGATACGCAGTATTTT; CDR3: CASSLNLGTDTQYF
J: TRBJ1-2; V: TRBV28; D: -; size: -; DNA: TGTGCCAGCAGTTTACGGAGCTATGGCTACACCTTC; CDR3: CASSLRSYGYTF
J: TRBJ2-6; V: TRBV3-1/TRBV3-2; D: -; size: few; DNA: TGTGCCAGCAGCCGAGACAGTTCAGGGGCCAACGTCCTGACTTTC; CDR3: CASSRDSSGANVLTF
J: TRBJ2-7; V: TRBV7-9; D: -; size: -; DNA: TGTGCCAGCAGCCCCGTGCCCTACGAGCAGTACTTC; CDR3: CASSPVPYEQYF
J: TRBJ1-1; V: TRBV27; D: TRBD1; size: -; DNA: TGTGCCAGCACCCAACTTGGGACAGTGAACACTGAAGCTTTCTTT; CDR3: CASTQLGTVNTEAFF
J: TRBJ1-2; V: TRBV6-5; D: TRBD1; size: -; DNA: TGTGCCAGCAGCGGCGAGGGACAGACACCCTATGGCTACACCTTC; CDR3: CASSGEGQTPYGYTF
J: TRBJ2-7; V: TRBV6-2/TRBV6-3; D: -; size: -; DNA: TGTGCCAGCAGTTTGTTAGCCTACGAGCAGTACTTC; CDR3: CASSLLAYEQYF
J: TRBJ2-7; V: TRBV2; D: -; size: -; DNA: TGTGCCAGCAGTGGGGACAAATCGTTTGAGTACTTC; CDR3: CASSGDKSFEYF
J: TRBJ2-3; V: TRBV7-8; D: TRBD2; size: -; DNA: TGTGCCAGCAACATAGCGGGGGGAACAGATACGCAGTATTTT; CDR3: CASNIAGGTDTQYF
J: TRBJ2-1; V: TRBV3-1/TRBV3-2; D: TRBD1; size: -; DNA: TGTGCCAGCAGCCACGGGACAGGGAGTGAGCAGTTCTTC; CDR3: CASSHGTGSEQFF
J: TRBJ2-7; V: TRBV5-1; D: -; size: -; DNA: TGCGCCAGCAGCTTGGTAGGGGGAACGTCCTACGAGCAGTACTTC; CDR3: CASSLVGGTSYEQYF
J: TRBJ1-5; V: TRBV2; D: -; size: -; DNA: TGTGCCAGCAGCACAGGACGGGGAAATCAGCCCCAGCATTTT; CDR3: CASSTGRGNQPQHF
J: TRBJ2-1; V: TRBV30; D: -; size: -; DNA: TGTGCCTGGAGTGGTAGCGACCGTGAGCAGTTCTTC; CDR3: CAWSGSDREQFF
J: TRBJ2-2; V: TRBV5-4; D: TRBD1; size: -; DNA: TGTGCCAGCAGCACGGGACAGTGGGGCACCGGGGAGCTGTTTTTT; CDR3: CASSTGQWGTGELFF
J: TRBJ1-2; V: TRBV7-8; D: -; size: -; DNA: TGTGCCAGCAGCTTAGTTAACGCTCCCTATGGCTACACCTTC; CDR3: CASSLVNAPYGYTF
J: TRBJ1-2; V: TRBV12-3/TRBV12-4; D: -; size: few; DNA: TGTGCCAGCAGGCCAGGACAGAGGAATGGCTACACCTTC; CDR3: CASRPGQRNGYTF
J: TRBJ2-1; V: TRBV30; D: -; size: -; DNA: TGTGCCTGGAGTGCGGGGCCGGGACGGCGAATAATCTTC; CDR3: CAWSAGPGRRIIF
J: TRBJ2-1; V: TRBV13; D: TRBD1; size: -; DNA: TGTGCCAGCAGCTCAGACAGGGTTGAGGAGTTCTTC; CDR3: CASSSDRVEEFF
J: TRBJ2-2; V: TRBV5-1; D: -; size: -; DNA: TGCGCCAGCAGCCTATCCGGGACGACGAACACCGGGGAGCTGTTTTTT; CDR3: CASSLSGTTNTGELFF
J: TRBJ2-6; V: TRBV9; D: TRBD1; size: -; DNA: TGTGCCAGCAGCGTGACAGGGGGAAGCTCTGGGGCCAACGTCCTGACTTTC; CDR3: CASSVTGGSSGANVLTF
J: TRBJ2-1; V: TRBV7-9; D: -; size: -; DNA: TGTGCCAGTCATCAAGATTGGGGCAATGAGCAGTTCTTC; CDR3: CASHQDWGNEQFF
J: TRBJ1-2; V: TRBV29-1; D: TRBD1; size: -; DNA: TGCAGCGTTGGCGCCTTCCGGGACAGTTATGGCTACACCTTC; CDR3: CSVGAFRDSYGYTF
J: TRBJ2-1; V: TRBV7-3; D: -; size: -; DNA: TGTGCCAGCAGCTTAGCTGGGGGAGGGGGATACAATGAGCAGTTCTTC; CDR3: CASSLAGGGGYNEQFF
J: TRBJ2-7; V: TRBV29-1; D: -; size: -; DNA: TGCAGCGTCTCCGGGGGTGGGAACTCCTACGAGCAGTACTTC; CDR3: CSVSGGGNSYEQYF